This TCR beta chain is drawn from a study of OX40 agonist ivuxolimab in advanced cancers. Whole-study context: Of the participants, roughly 40% had some prior anti-PD-1, anti-PD-L1 or anti-CTLA-4 therapy, which was allowed.

Autoimmune disease history or systemic immunosuppression meant exclusion. This clone appeared a few times. Its specificity is not known. Per germline, CDR1 MNHEY and CDR2 SMNVEV (reference sequence). The CDR3 spans 15 residues. V dropped 5 bases and J dropped 4; count of bases not matched to a gene: 9. The method was immunoSEQ multiplex PCR; TCRdb's version includes in-frame clones alone and lacks a portion of them. The sample consists of about 43,000 clones, roughly 90% of them appearing once. Study-level results: The work left the antigen specificity of expanded peripheral T cells undetermined. Both CD4+ and CD8+ T cell populations in blood had undergone clonal expansion by week 6 at 0.1 to 3.0 mg/kg.

This sequence joins TRBV27 and TRBJ2-7; TRBD2 agrees at 9 bases. This TCR came from an adult with an advanced solid tumor such as melanoma, head and neck, liver or kidney cancer. The material sequenced was CD4+ or CD8+ T cells sorted from blood, taken in a trial of the OX40 agonist ivuxolimab. The CDR3 is CASSQPGLAIYEQYF. In DNA, the CDR3 is TGTGCCAGCAGTCAACCGGGACTAGCAATTTACGAGCAGTACTTC.